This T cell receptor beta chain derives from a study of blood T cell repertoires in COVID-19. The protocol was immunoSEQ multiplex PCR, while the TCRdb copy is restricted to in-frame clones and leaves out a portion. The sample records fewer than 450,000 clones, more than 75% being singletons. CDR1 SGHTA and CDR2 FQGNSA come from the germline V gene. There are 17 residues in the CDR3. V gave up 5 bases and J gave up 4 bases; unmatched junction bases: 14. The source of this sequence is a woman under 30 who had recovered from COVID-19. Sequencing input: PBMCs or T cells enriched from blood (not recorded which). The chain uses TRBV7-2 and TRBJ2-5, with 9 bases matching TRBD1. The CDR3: CASSPGTGQLIGETQYF. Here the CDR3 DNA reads TGTGCCAGCAGCCCCGGGACAGGGCAATTAATCGGAGAGACCCAGTACTTC.